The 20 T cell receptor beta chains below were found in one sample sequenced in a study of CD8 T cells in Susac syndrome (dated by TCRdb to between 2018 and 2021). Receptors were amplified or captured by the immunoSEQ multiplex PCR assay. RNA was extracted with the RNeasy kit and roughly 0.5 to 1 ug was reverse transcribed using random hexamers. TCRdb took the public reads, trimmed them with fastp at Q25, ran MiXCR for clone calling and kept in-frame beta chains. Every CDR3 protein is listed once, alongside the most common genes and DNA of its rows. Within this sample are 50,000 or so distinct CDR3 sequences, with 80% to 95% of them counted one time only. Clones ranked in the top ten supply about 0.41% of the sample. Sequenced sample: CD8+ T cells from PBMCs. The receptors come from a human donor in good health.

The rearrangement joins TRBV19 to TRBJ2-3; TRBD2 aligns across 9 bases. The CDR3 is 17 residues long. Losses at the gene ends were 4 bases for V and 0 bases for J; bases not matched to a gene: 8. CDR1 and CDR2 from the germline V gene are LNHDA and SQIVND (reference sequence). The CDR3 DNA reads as TGTGCCAGTAGTACCCGGACTAGCGCGACTAGCACAGATACGCAGTATTTT. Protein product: CASSTRTSATSTDTQYF. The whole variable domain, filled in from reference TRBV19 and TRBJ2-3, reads DGGITQSPKYLFRKEGQNVTLSCEQNLNHDAMYWYRQDPGQGLRLIYYSQIVNDFQKGDIAEGYSVSREKKESFPLTVTSAQKNPTAFYLCASSTRTSATSTDTQYFGPGTRLTVL.

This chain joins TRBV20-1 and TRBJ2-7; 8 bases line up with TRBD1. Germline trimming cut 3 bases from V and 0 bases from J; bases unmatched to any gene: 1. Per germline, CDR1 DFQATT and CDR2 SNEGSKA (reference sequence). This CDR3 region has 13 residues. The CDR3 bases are TGCAGTGCTAGGGGACAGGACTCCTACGAGCAGTACTTC. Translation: CSARGQDSYEQYF.

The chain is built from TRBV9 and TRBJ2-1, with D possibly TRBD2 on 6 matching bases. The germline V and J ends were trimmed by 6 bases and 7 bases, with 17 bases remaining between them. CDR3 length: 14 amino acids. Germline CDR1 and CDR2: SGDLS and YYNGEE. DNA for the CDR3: TGTGCCAGCAACACGATCGGGGGTTCAAATGAGCAGTTCTTC. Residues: CASNTIGGSNEQFF.

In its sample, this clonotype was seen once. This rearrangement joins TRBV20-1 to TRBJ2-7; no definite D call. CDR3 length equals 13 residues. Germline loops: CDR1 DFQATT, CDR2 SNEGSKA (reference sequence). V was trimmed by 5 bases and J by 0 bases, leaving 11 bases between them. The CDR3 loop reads CSAPEPTSYEQYF. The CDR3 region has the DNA TGCAGTGCTCCCGAGCCTACCTCCTACGAGCAGTACTTC.

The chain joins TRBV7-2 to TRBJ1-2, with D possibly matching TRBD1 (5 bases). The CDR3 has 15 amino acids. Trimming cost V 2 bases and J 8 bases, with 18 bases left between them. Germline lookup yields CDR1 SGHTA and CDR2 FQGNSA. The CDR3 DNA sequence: TGTGCCAGCAGCTTAATTGTCCGGAGCCAGGGAGGCTACACCTTC. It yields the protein CASSLIVRSQGGYTF. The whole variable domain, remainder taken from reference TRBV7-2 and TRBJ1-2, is GAGVSQSPSNKVTEKGKDVELRCDPISGHTALYWYRQSLGQGLEFLIYFQGNSAPDKSGLPSDRFSAERTGGSVSTLTIQRTQQEDSAVYLCASSLIVRSQGGYTFGSGTRLTVV.

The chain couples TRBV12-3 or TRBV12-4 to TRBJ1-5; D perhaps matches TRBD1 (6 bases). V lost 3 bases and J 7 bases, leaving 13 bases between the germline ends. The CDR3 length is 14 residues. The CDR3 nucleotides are TGTGCCAGCAGTTTGTTCGCAGGGGACCAGCCCCAGCATTTT. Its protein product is CASSLFAGDQPQHF.

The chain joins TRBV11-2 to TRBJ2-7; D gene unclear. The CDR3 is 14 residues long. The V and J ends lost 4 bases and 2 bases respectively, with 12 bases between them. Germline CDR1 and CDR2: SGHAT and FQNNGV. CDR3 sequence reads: CASSWFKDTYEQYF. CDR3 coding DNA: TGTGCCAGCAGCTGGTTCAAGGATACCTACGAGCAGTACTTC. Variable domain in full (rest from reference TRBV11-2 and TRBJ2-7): EAGVAQSPRYKIIEKRQSVAFWCNPISGHATLYWYQQILGQGPKLLIQFQNNGVVDDSQLPKDRFSAERLKGVDSTLKIQPAKLEDSAVYLCASSWFKDTYEQYFGPGTRLTVT.

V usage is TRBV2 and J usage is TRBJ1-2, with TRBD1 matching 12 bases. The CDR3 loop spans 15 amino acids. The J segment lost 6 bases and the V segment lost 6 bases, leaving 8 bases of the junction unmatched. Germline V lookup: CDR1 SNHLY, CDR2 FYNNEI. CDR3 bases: TGTGCCAGCAGGGGGACAGGGGGCGCAAGTCATGGCTACACCTTC. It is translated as CASRGTGGASHGYTF.

As DNA, the CDR3 is TGTGCCAGCAGCCAAGACGGGGGCGCCGAGCAGTACTTC. It codes for CASSQDGGAEQYF. The gene calls are TRBV3-1 and TRBJ2-7; D is perhaps TRBD1 or TRBD2 (6 bases each). This CDR3 has 13 amino acids. The germline V gene has CDR1 LGHDT and CDR2 YNNKEL (reference sequence). Trimming stripped 0 bases from V and 6 bases from J, with 9 bases between.

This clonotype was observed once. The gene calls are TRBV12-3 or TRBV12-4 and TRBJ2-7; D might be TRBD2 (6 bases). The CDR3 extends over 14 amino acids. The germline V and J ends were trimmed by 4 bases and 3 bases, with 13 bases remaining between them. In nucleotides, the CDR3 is TGTGCCAGCAGTTCGGGACTCAAATTCTACGAGCAGTACTTC. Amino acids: CASSSGLKFYEQYF.

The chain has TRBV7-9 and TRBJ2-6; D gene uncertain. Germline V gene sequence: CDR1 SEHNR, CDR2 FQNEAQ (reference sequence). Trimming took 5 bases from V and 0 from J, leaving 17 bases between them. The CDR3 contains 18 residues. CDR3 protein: CASSAHPGRHSGANVLTF. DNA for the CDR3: TGTGCCAGCAGCGCTCACCCCGGGCGACACTCTGGGGCCAACGTCCTGACTTTC.

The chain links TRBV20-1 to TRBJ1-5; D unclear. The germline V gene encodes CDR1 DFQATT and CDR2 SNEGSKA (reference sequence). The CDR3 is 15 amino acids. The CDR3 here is CSASLTGVGNQPQHF. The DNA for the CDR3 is TGCAGCGCCTCCTTGACCGGAGTGGGCAATCAGCCCCAGCATTTT.

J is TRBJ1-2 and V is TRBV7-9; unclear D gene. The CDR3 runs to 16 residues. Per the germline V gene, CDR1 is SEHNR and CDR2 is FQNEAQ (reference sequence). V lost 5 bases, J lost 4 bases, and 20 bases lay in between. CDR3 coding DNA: TGTGCCAGCAGCCCAAGAAGTGCGGGCACGAGCTATGGCTACACCTTC. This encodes CASSPRSAGTSYGYTF. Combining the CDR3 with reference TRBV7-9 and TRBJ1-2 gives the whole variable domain DTGVSQNPRHKITKRGQNVTFRCDPISEHNRLYWYRQTLGQGPEFLTYFQNEAQLEKSRLLSDRFSAERPKGSFSTLEIQRTEQGDSAMYLCASSPRSAGTSYGYTFGSGTRLTVV.

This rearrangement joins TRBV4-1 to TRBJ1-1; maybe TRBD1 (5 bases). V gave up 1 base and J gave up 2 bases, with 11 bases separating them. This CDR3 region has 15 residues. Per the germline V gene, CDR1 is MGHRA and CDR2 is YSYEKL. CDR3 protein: CASSQGETANTEAFF. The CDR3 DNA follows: TGCGCCAGCAGCCAAGGCGAGACAGCTAACACTGAAGCTTTCTTT.

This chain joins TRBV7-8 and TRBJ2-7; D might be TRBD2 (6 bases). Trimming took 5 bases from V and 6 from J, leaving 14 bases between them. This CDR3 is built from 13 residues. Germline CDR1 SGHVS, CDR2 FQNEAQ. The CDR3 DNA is TGTGCCAGCAGCGGGCAGGGACTCTCCGAGCAGTACTTC. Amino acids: CASSGQGLSEQYF.

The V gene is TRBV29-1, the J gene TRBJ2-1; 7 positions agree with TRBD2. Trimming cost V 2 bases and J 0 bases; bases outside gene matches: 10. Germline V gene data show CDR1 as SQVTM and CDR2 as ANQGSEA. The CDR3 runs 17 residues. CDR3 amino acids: CSVEFPGGPSSYNEQFF. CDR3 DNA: TGCAGCGTTGAATTCCCGGGAGGACCCAGCTCCTACAATGAGCAGTTCTTC.

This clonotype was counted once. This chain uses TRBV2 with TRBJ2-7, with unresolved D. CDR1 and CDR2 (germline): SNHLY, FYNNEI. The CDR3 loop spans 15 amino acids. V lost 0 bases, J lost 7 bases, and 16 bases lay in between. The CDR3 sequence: CASSEAVGSLGEQYF. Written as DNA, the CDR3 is TGTGCCAGCAGTGAAGCAGTAGGGTCGTTGGGGGAGCAGTACTTC.

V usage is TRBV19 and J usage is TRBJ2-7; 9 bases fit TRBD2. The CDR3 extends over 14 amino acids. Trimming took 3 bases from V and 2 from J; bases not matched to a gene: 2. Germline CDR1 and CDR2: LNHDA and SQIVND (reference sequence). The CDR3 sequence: CASSIASGTYEQYF. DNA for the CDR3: TGTGCCAGTAGTATTGCTAGCGGGACCTACGAGCAGTACTTC. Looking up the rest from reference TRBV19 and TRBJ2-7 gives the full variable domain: DGGITQSPKYLFRKEGQNVTLSCEQNLNHDAMYWYRQDPGQGLRLIYYSQIVNDFQKGDIAEGYSVSREKKESFPLTVTSAQKNPTAFYLCASSIASGTYEQYFGPGTRLTVT.

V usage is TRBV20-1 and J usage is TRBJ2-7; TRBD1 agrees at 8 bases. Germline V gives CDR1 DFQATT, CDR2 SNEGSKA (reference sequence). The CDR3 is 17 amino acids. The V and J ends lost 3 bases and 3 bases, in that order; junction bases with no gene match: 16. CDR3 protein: CSASAPDQDRVLYEQYF. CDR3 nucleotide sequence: TGCAGTGCTAGTGCCCCGGACCAGGACAGGGTCCTCTACGAGCAGTACTTC.

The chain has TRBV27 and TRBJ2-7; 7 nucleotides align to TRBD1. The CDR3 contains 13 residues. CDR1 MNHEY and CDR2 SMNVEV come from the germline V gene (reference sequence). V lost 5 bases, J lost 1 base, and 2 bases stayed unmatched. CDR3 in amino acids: CASSRDSSYEQYF. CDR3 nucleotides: TGTGCCAGCAGTCGGGACAGTTCCTACGAGCAGTACTTC.